The entry that follows covers one TCR beta chain sequence. Profiling relied on immunoSEQ multiplex PCR, and the TCRdb table lists in-frame clones only, not all of them. Here the sample spans 240,000 or so clones, 80% to 90% being singletons. These data are taken from a study of blood T cell repertoires in COVID-19. Looked up from germline, CDR1 is DFQATT and CDR2 is SNEGSKA (reference sequence). The CDR3 is 10 residues long. Trimming took 5 bases from V and 5 from J, leaving 6 bases between them. Sequenced sample: peripheral blood. The clonotype originates from a woman older than 75 with COVID-19, enrolled during active disease. J is TRBJ2-5 and V is TRBV20-1; D call uncertain. This CDR3 reads CSAGQETQYF. In DNA, the CDR3 is TGCAGTGCTGGGCAGGAGACCCAGTACTTC.